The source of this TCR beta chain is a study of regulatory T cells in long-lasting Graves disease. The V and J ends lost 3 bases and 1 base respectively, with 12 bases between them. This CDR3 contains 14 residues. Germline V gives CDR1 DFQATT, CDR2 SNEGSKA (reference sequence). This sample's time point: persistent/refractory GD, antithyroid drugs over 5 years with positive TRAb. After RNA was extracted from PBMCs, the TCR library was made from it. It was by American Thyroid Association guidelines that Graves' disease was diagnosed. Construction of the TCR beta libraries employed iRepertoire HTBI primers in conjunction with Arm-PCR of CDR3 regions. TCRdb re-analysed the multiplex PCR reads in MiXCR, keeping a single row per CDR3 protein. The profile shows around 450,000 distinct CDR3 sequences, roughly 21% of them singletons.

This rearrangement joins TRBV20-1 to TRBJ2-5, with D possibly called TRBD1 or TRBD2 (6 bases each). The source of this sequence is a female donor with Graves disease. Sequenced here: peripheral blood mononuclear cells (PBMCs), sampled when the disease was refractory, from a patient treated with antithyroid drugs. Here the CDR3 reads CSARRGAFQETQYF. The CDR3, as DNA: TGCAGTGCTAGGAGGGGGGCGTTCCAAGAGACCCAGTACTTC.